This TCR beta chain appears in the sequencing data of a study of shared clonotypes between healthy human individuals (dated by TCRdb to the early 2020s). Regarding the study in general: The cohort included three men and a couple of women between 18 and 49 years of age. Per donor, leukapheresis produced somewhere between about 0.9 and 10 billion PBMCs. Blood TCR repertoires of about 5 healthy adults were deeply sequenced to estimate repertoire size and the extent of clonotype sharing between individuals. For each donor, CD4 naive and CD4 memory were each given three plates, CD8 naive was given two plates, and CD8 memory was given one plate. Different laboratories and diverse techniques were used to prepare libraries and sequence TCR repertoires, to increase sequencing depth and limit assay-specific biases.

General conclusions and limits of the study: Because the study included a small number of donors, the genetic and exposure-history diversity represented was limited. Pairwise subsampling indicated that sequencing depth was expected to affect the degree of clonotype sharing among donors. Sampling was limited to blood, and TCR repertoires in tissue likely differ from TCR repertoires in blood. Even with the large sequencing depth, rarefaction of the sorted-subset datasets indicated that sequencing was incomplete. Naive subsets generally had larger estimated clonotype richness than memory subsets. Sharing across several donors was observed for about 4.8% of naive CD4, 3.5% of naive CD8, roughly 2.4% of memory CD4, and around 0.4% of memory CD8 clonotypes. Compared with non-shared clonotypes, the clonotypes found in all four sorted-subset donors had higher generation probabilities.

About this clone: It lacks a known antigen. No much larger clonotype is one base removed from it; base qualities were not supplied. Other nucleotide sequences from this sample produce the same CDR3.

The donors were healthy, HIV-negative adults who had no recently reported acute infections or vaccinations. All donors were Caucasian adults living in Nashville, Tennessee, USA. Magnetic negative selection was used to enrich CD4+ T cells, after which naive cells were positively selected on CD45RA and the negative fraction became the memory subset. After blood collection by leukapheresis, PBMCs were isolated using Ficoll-Histopaque density gradient centrifugation and then cryopreserved in the vapor phase of liquid nitrogen. Purity and quantity of every magnetically sorted T cell population were checked by analytical flow cytometry. Genomic DNA was isolated from each sorted fraction and quantified by UV absorbance on a Nanodrop 2000c. Using the deep immunoSEQ assay, TCR CDR3 regions were amplified from genomic DNA by multiplex PCR. For each cell subset, the extracted genomic DNA was distributed evenly across all wells of several immunoSEQ 96-well plates, and each plate served as one replicate. Each replicate PCR for sorted subsets received around 0.2 ug genomic DNA, equal to about 30,000 T cell genomes. Purified libraries were quantified with a Qubit 3.0 fluorometer, sized on a Bioanalyzer 2100, and re-quantified with the KAPA Library Quantification kit. Every immunoSEQ 96-well plate was sequenced on a dedicated single-read 150-cycle Illumina NextSeq 550 flow cell. The study's own analysis went as follows. Because only junctional sequences without quality scores were contained in the immunoSEQ output, filtering matching that applied to full-length reads could not be performed. To assign V/J genes and CDR3, sequences were annotated using PyIR, a Python wrapper for IgBLAST v1.9, with IMGT germline references. Reads were filtered out if the reads had weak V/J assignments (E-value above 1e-6), no CDR3, stop codons, out-of-frame junctions, or ambiguous translated residues. V3J clonotypes were defined by identical inferred V gene, J gene, and CDR3 amino acid sequence. To compute the percentage overlap between repertoires, the number of shared unique clonotypes was divided by the size of the smaller repertoire. Three approaches were used to assess repertoire richness: RTK rarefaction, the Chao1 estimator, and Recon v2.1 estimates of unobserved clonotypes. For all TCRbeta clonotypes obtained by the gDNA method from a handful of donors, generation probabilities were computed with OLGA. TCRdb re-hosts the immuneACCESS table, in-frame sequences only. Its copies lack some clones; in the studies checked, an unresolved V gene accounts for under half of them, and the cause for the rest is not known. V and J calls and clone size follow that table, whereas D and trimming were derived from the DNA. The sample contains 2 million to 2.5 million clones, approximately 94% of them found a single time. Clones ranked in the top ten supply around 0.13% of the sample.

The germline V gene (reference sequence) yields SEHNR for CDR1 and FQNEAQ for CDR2. The junction shows trimming of 4 bases on V and 3 bases on J, and the gene matches do not reach 6 bases of it. The CDR3 goes from the cysteine to the phenylalanine over 16 residues. CDR3 DNA is the only sequence kept; it has 48 bases, read in frame from the first base. The sequence came from a man younger than 30 in good health. Sequencing was performed on naive CD4+ T cells sorted from blood. In the paper's terms, the cell subset or site label means: CD45RA+ positively selected. The chain is assembled from TRBV7-9 and TRBJ2-2; 9 central nucleotides agree with TRBD1. The CDR3 protein sequence reads: CASSSPGQGYTGELFF. The DNA sequence is given as TGTGCCAGCAGCTCCCCGGGACAGGGTTACACCGGGGAGCTGTTTTTT.